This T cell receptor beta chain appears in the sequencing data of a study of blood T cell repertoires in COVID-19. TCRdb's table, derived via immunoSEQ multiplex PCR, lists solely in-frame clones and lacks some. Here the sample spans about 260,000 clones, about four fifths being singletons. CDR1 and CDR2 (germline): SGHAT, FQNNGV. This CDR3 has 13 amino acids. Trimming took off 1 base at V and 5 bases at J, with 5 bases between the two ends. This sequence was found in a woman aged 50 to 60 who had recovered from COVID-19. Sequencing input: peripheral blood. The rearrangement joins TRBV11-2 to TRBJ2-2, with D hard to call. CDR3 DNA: TGTGCCAGCAGCTTAGTAGCAACCGGGGAGCTGTTTTTT. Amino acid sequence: CASSLVATGELFF.